This T cell receptor beta chain was identified during a study of blood T cell repertoires in COVID-19 (dated by TCRdb to about 2020). As for the study more broadly: Samples covering the acute and convalescent phases of COVID-19 were provided by collaborators in the United States, Italy and Spain. The prospective study material was composed of cDNA or gDNA derived from T cells, B-cell-depleted T cells, or PBMCs. Subjects who had been exposed to COVID-19, were actively infected with it, or had recovered from it provided the deeply sampled blood TCRbeta repertoires that made up the dataset. A freely available public database, intended as a resource for researchers studying the immune response to SARS-CoV-2, is where the repertoires were released. The samples were drawn from two sources: the first 160 participants of the ongoing ImmuneRACE study, and fewer than 1,500 subjects contributed by 6 global collaborators. A de-identified subject ID, COVID-19 status, age in years and sex were almost always included in the sample metadata. Where available, HLA class I and class II types were obtained from metadata supplied by the sample provider rather than from assay-based typing. The study at large found these results: How much clinical and demographic metadata was included differed by source and by participant, and the metadata was provided uncurated.

TCRbeta CDR3 regions were amplified from genomic DNA by means of the immunoSEQ Assay, a bias-controlled multiplex PCR. As for how the authors treated the data: The number of nucleated cells in each sample was estimated by amplification of reference gene primers within the assay. To quantify the absolute abundance of each unique TCRbeta CDR3 rearrangement, sequence reads were collapsed and filtered. For each sample, productive Simpson clonality was calculated as the square root of Simpson's diversity index across productive rearrangements. Imported from immuneACCESS, the table was reduced by TCRdb to in-frame sequences with V and J called. These copies leave out some clones; in studies compared against another copy, an unresolved V gene accounts for under half, and the cause of the remainder is not known. V and J calls plus clone size are reproduced from that table; the DNA served to infer D and trimming. This sample lists roughly 95,000 clones; 82% were detected once. The ten largest clones represent 18% of the sample.

In the case of this clone: Its antigen is still unknown. Qualities for individual bases were not recorded, and no much larger clone is one base off.

The germline V gene (reference sequence) provides CDR1 GTSNPN and CDR2 SVGIG. V lost 3 bases and J lost 3 bases, and the count of bases not matched to a germline gene is 11. The CDR3 starts with the cysteine, ends with the phenylalanine, and has 16 residues. This entry keeps only the CDR3 DNA: 48 bases, framed from base 1. The collaborating institutions used their own protocols to collect whole blood in K2EDTA tubes. For TCRbeta analysis, collaborators shipped samples in one of three forms: frozen whole blood, isolated PBMCs, or DNA extracted from either of those sample types. What was sequenced was peripheral blood. This TCR came from a man at least 80 years old with acute or convalescent COVID-19. The chain employs TRBV30 and TRBJ2-1, with 7 central nucleotides matching TRBD2. For the CDR3, the sequence is CAWRPPGTTRYNEQFF. The DNA sequence is given as TGTGCCTGGAGACCTCCCGGGACTACGCGCTACAATGAGCAGTTCTTC.